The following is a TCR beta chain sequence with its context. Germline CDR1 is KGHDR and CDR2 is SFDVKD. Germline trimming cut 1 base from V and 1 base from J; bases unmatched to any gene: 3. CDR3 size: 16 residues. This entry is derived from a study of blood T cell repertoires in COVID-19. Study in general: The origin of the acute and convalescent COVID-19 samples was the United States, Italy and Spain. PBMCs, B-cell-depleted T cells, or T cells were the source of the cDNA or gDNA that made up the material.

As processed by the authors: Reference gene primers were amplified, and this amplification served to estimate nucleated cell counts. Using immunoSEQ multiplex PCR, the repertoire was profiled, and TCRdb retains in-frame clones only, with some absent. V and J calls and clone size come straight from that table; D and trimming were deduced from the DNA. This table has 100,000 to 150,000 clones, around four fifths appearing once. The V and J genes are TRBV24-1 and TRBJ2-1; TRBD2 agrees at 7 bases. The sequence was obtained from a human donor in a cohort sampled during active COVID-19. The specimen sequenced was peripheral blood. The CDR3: CATSDLTGGSYNEQFF. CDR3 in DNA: TGTGCCACCAGTGATTTAACGGGAGGATCCTACAATGAGCAGTTCTTC.